These 30 T cell receptor beta chains were sequenced from one sample in a study of blood T cell repertoires in COVID-19. Sequencing used immunoSEQ multiplex PCR; TCRdb keeps in-frame clones, though not all of them. The table records some 45,000 clones, about nine tenths of them present only once. The sequenced sample was peripheral blood. The receptors shown here come from a human donor in a cohort sampled during active COVID-19.

This chain connects TRBV12-3 or TRBV12-4 to TRBJ2-4; no definite D call. This CDR3 comprises 13 residues. Trimming stripped 6 bases from V and 9 bases from J, with 15 bases between. The CDR3 region is CASRLPSAAIQYF. Written as DNA, the CDR3 is TGTGCCAGCAGGCTACCGTCGGCGGCCATTCAGTACTTC.

This rearrangement joins TRBV5-6 to TRBJ2-3; perhaps TRBD2 as D (7 bases). From germline, CDR1 is SGHDT and CDR2 YYEEEE. The germline V and J ends were trimmed by 3 bases and 7 bases, with 9 bases remaining between them. The length of the CDR3 is 12 residues. The chain's CDR3 is CASSWGGHTQYF. The CDR3 bases are TGTGCCAGCAGCTGGGGGGGCCATACGCAGTATTTT.

The chain employs TRBV5-1 and TRBJ1-4; D ambiguous. The CDR3 spans 13 residues. Germline loops: CDR1 SGHRS, CDR2 YFSETQ. V lost 0 bases and J lost 5, with 5 bases in between. The CDR3 sequence: CASSLDSNEKLFF. The DNA for the CDR3 is TGCGCCAGCAGCTTGGACAGCAATGAAAAACTGTTTTTT.

CDR3 DNA sequence: TGTGCCATCAGTGAGAGAGCGGGGGGATCCCCTGACACAGATACGCAGTATTTT. As protein: CAISERAGGSPDTDTQYF. This sequence joins TRBV10-3 and TRBJ2-3, with 9 nucleotides matching TRBD2. Germline trimming cut 2 bases from V and 2 bases from J; bases unmatched to any gene: 11. Germline V gives CDR1 ENHRY, CDR2 SYGVKD. The CDR3 length is 18 residues.

There are a few counts of this clone. The V call is TRBV9, the J call TRBJ2-2, with TRBD2 identical over 11 bases. From germline, CDR1 is SGDLS and CDR2 YYNGEE. CDR3 length: 17 amino acids. The J segment lost 5 bases and the V segment lost 2 bases, leaving 8 bases of the junction unmatched. The CDR3 here is CASSVSPGLAGTGELFF. In DNA, the CDR3 is TGTGCCAGCAGCGTTTCCCCCGGACTAGCGGGTACCGGGGAGCTGTTTTTT.

The CDR3 DNA follows: TGTGCCAGCAGTAAACGACAGGGGATGTGGGAGACCCAGTACTTC. Residues: CASSKRQGMWETQYF. This sequence joins TRBV27 and TRBJ2-5, with 8 nucleotides matching TRBD1. V lost 5 bases and J lost 5; bases outside the gene matches: 10. Germline V lookup: CDR1 MNHEY, CDR2 SMNVEV (reference sequence). The CDR3 loop spans 15 amino acids.

The chain joins TRBV5-4 to TRBJ2-5; D possibly corresponds to TRBD1 (5 bases). The germline V gene has CDR1 SGHNT and CDR2 YYREEE (reference sequence). The V end lost 2 bases, the J end lost 1 base, and 15 bases lay between the germline ends. The CDR3 consists of 16 residues. The CDR3 spells CASSFVGWGSQETQYF. CDR3 DNA: TGTGCCAGCAGCTTCGTGGGTTGGGGCAGCCAAGAGACCCAGTACTTC.

The J gene is TRBJ2-1, the V gene TRBV29-1, with 8 nucleotides matching TRBD2. J was trimmed by 3 bases and V by 7 bases; bases with no gene match: 8. The CDR3 covers 14 residues. The germline gives CDR1 SQVTM, CDR2 ANQGSEA. The CDR3 is CSAPGGGDYNEQFF. CDR3 in DNA: TGCAGCGCTCCGGGGGGGGGCGACTACAATGAGCAGTTCTTC.

The J gene is TRBJ2-7, the V gene TRBV7-2, with 8 bases lining up with TRBD1. V gave up 5 bases and J gave up 2 bases; unmatched junction bases: 5. The germline V gene encodes CDR1 SGHTA and CDR2 FQGNSA. CDR3 length equals 14 residues. This CDR3 is CASSARGPTYEQYF. As DNA, the CDR3 is TGTGCCAGCAGCGCCAGGGGGCCAACCTACGAGCAGTACTTC. Together with reference TRBV7-2 and TRBJ2-7, the CDR3 gives the full variable domain: GAGVSQSPSNKVTEKGKDVELRCDPISGHTALYWYRQSLGQGLEFLIYFQGNSAPDKSGLPSDRFSAERTGGSVSTLTIQRTQQEDSAVYLCASSARGPTYEQYFGPGTRLTVT.

The J gene is TRBJ2-7, the V gene TRBV30, with 9 bases lining up with TRBD2. J lost 2 bases, V lost 0 bases, and 8 bases had no gene match. This CDR3 region has 16 residues. CDR1 and CDR2 from the germline V gene are GTSNPN and SVGIG (reference sequence). CDR3: CAWSVHLAGFPYEQYF. CDR3 bases: TGTGCCTGGAGTGTACATCTAGCGGGGTTTCCCTACGAGCAGTACTTC.

The gene calls are TRBV24-1 and TRBJ1-5; the D is unclear. The CDR3 contains 16 residues. Germline lookup yields CDR1 KGHDR and CDR2 SFDVKD. The V end lost 6 bases, the J end lost 1 base, and 15 bases lay between the germline ends. In DNA form, the CDR3 reads TGTGCCACCAGTCCACGACAACTGGCGAGCAATCAGCCCCAGCATTTT. The encoded protein is CATSPRQLASNQPQHF.

This rearrangement joins TRBV7-2 to TRBJ2-3; 11 bases agree with TRBD2. V was pared by 3 bases and J by 4 bases, with 3 bases of the junction left unmatched. Germline CDR1 SGHTA, CDR2 FQGNSA. This CDR3 has 15 residues. Here the CDR3 DNA reads TGTGCCAGCAGCTTGAATAGCGGGGGGGCAGATACGCAGTATTTT. This translates into CASSLNSGGADTQYF.

The rearrangement uses TRBV7-2 and TRBJ2-7; TRBD1 agrees at 8 bases. This CDR3 is built from 14 residues. Germline V lookup: CDR1 SGHTA, CDR2 FQGNSA. J lost 5 bases, V lost 1 base, and 4 bases had no gene match. For the CDR3, the DNA is TGTGCCAGCAGCTTAGAGACAGGGGTCCACGAGCAGTACTTC. Protein sequence: CASSLETGVHEQYF.

The V and J genes are TRBV29-1 and TRBJ2-1; 11 bases match TRBD2. Germline CDR1 SQVTM, CDR2 ANQGSEA. The length of the CDR3 is 15 residues. Losses at the gene ends were 3 bases for V and 3 bases for J; bases not matched to a gene: 4. CDR3 in amino acids: CSVDSGGALYNEQFF. The CDR3, as DNA: TGCAGCGTTGATAGCGGGGGGGCCCTCTACAATGAGCAGTTCTTC.

The chain has TRBV9 and TRBJ2-3; 7 nucleotides align to TRBD1. Germline V gene sequence: CDR1 SGDLS, CDR2 YYNGEE. CDR3 length: 17 amino acids. V shed 4 bases, J shed 3 bases, and the junction held 14 bases outside the gene matches. The CDR3, as DNA: TGTGCCAGCAGCTCCCGGACAGGAAGAAGGGGTACAGATACGCAGTATTTT. It translates to CASSSRTGRRGTDTQYF. Full variable domain (missing parts from reference TRBV9 and TRBJ2-3): DSGVTQTPKHLITATGQRVTLRCSPRSGDLSVYWYQQSLDQGLQFLIQYYNGEERAKGNILERFSAQQFPDLHSELNLSSLELGDSALYFCASSSRTGRRGTDTQYFGPGTRLTVL.

V usage is TRBV28 and J usage is TRBJ1-1; 7 positions match TRBD1. Trimming took 3 bases from V and 0 from J; bases not matched to a gene: 1. The CDR3 has 14 residues. Germline CDR1 MDHEN, CDR2 SYDVKM. CDR3 residues: CASSFDRVNTEAFF. The CDR3 nucleotides read TGTGCCAGCAGTTTCGACAGGGTGAACACTGAAGCTTTCTTT. The complete variable domain, with remaining parts taken from reference TRBV28 and TRBJ1-1, reads DVKVTQSSRYLVKRTGEKVFLECVQDMDHENMFWYRQDPGLGLRLIYFSYDVKMKEKGDIPEGYSVSREKKERFSLILESASTNQTSMYLCASSFDRVNTEAFFGQGTRLTVV.

This chain uses TRBV3-1 (or the pseudogene TRBV3-2) with TRBJ2-2; D uncertain. This CDR3 is 13 amino acids long. Germline V gene sequence: CDR1 LGHDT, CDR2 YNNKEL (reference sequence). V was pared by 6 bases and J by 6 bases, with 11 bases between. CDR3 sequence reads: CASRSSMAGELFF. For the CDR3, the DNA is TGTGCCAGCAGGTCCTCTATGGCCGGGGAGCTGTTTTTT.

The V gene is TRBV5-1, the J gene TRBJ2-1; TRBD2 aligns across 10 bases. Germline loops: CDR1 SGHRS, CDR2 YFSETQ. J lost 10 bases, V lost 1 base, and 8 bases had no gene match. The CDR3 spans 15 residues. The CDR3 bases are TGCGCCAGCAGCTTGTGGGCTAGCGGGGGTCAAGAGCAGTTCTTC. Translation gives CASSLWASGGQEQFF.

This chain connects TRBV10-1 to TRBJ2-5; D unresolved. This CDR3 contains 14 residues. Germline CDR1 WNHNN, CDR2 SYGVQD (reference sequence). V lost 2 bases, J lost 2 bases, and 9 bases lay in between. The CDR3 loop reads CASSEGGLQETQYF. CDR3 nucleotide sequence: TGCGCCAGCAGTGAGGGTGGGCTTCAAGAGACCCAGTACTTC.

The CDR3 region is CASNQQGAGYTF. The CDR3 region has the DNA TGTGCCAGCAACCAACAGGGGGCTGGCTACACCTTC. The chain uses TRBV6-6 and TRBJ1-2, with 9 positions matching TRBD1. The ends lost 7 bases at V and 7 bases at J; junction bases unmatched: 4. Germline values: CDR1 MNHNY, CDR2 SVGAGI (reference sequence). The CDR3 loop spans 12 amino acids.

This clone was detected only once. The chain combines TRBV9 with TRBJ2-7; D might be TRBD1 (5 bases). Trimming removed 0 bases from V and 2 bases from J, with 12 bases in between. The CDR3 totals 15 residues. CDR1 is SGDLS, CDR2 YYNGEE, per germline. CDR3 bases: TGTGCCAGCAGCGTAGCTTCAGGGATTGCCTACGAGCAGTACTTC. Amino acids: CASSVASGIAYEQYF.

CDR3 in amino acids: CASSRTGPLAKNIQYF. In DNA form, the CDR3 reads TGTGCCAGCTCAAGGACAGGGCCTCTAGCCAAAAACATTCAGTACTTC. The chain carries TRBV18 and TRBJ2-4; TRBD1 aligns across 8 bases. V shed 5 bases and J 0 bases; nucleotides not matched to a gene: 6. Germline V gives CDR1 KGHSH, CDR2 LQKENI. CDR3 size: 16 residues. Full variable domain (remainder filled in from reference TRBV18 and TRBJ2-4): NAGVMQNPRHLVRRRGQEARLRCSPMKGHSHVYWYRQLPEEGLKFMVYLQKENIIDESGMPKERFSAEFPKEGPSILRIQQVVRGDSAAYFCASSRTGPLAKNIQYFGAGTRLSVL.

This sequence joins TRBV4-1 and TRBJ2-5, with D possibly matching TRBD2 (6 bases). The CDR3 totals 13 residues. V lost 4 bases and J lost 5, with 11 bases in between. Germline lookup yields CDR1 MGHRA and CDR2 YSYEKL. CDR3 sequence: CASSLGTLETQYF. The DNA of the CDR3 is TGCGCCAGCAGCCTCGGGACTCTGGAGACCCAGTACTTC.

The chain links TRBV6-5 to TRBJ2-7; 10 bases are shared with TRBD1. Germline-derived CDR1 and CDR2 are MNHEY and SVGAGI. Germline trimming cut 6 bases from V and 7 bases from J; bases unmatched to any gene: 9. The CDR3 totals 14 residues. As DNA, the CDR3 is TGTGCCAGCAGCCCAGACAGGGGGCAGGATGAGCAGTACTTC. It specifies CASSPDRGQDEQYF.

The chain combines TRBV18 with TRBJ2-1; 9 nucleotides line up with TRBD1. This CDR3 is 17 amino acids long. CDR1 is KGHSH, CDR2 LQKENI, per germline. Trimming cost V 6 bases and J 10 bases; bases outside gene matches: 19. This chain's CDR3 is CASSRASSGTGYSEQFF. The CDR3 DNA is TGTGCCAGCTCCCGCGCCTCGTCCGGGACAGGGTACAGCGAGCAGTTCTTC.

The chain joins TRBV18 to TRBJ2-1; the match to TRBD2 covers 8 bases. The CDR3 loop spans 16 amino acids. Germline CDR1 and CDR2: KGHSH and LQKENI. The V and J ends lost 2 bases and 1 base, in that order; junction bases with no gene match: 4. The CDR3 is CASSPFAGGSYNEQFF. The CDR3 nucleotides read TGTGCCAGCTCACCATTCGCGGGGGGATCCTACAATGAGCAGTTCTTC. The full variable domain, completed using reference TRBV18 and TRBJ2-1, is NAGVMQNPRHLVRRRGQEARLRCSPMKGHSHVYWYRQLPEEGLKFMVYLQKENIIDESGMPKERFSAEFPKEGPSILRIQQVVRGDSAAYFCASSPFAGGSYNEQFFGPGTRLTVL.

J is TRBJ2-2 and V is TRBV12-5; D may be TRBD2 (7 bases). Germline values: CDR1 LGHNT, CDR2 FRNRAP. CDR3 length equals 18 residues. Trimming took 0 bases from V and 5 from J, leaving 19 bases between them. The CDR3 here is CASGLVYGGQEVTGELFF. The CDR3 DNA sequence: TGTGCTAGTGGTTTGGTATACGGGGGGCAAGAAGTTACCGGGGAGCTGTTTTTT.

The chain joins TRBV20-1 to TRBJ2-5, with no clear D. CDR3 length: 11 amino acids. V lost 4 bases and J 2 bases, leaving 5 bases between the germline ends. From germline, CDR1 is DFQATT and CDR2 SNEGSKA (reference sequence). The DNA of the CDR3 is TGCAGTGCTATGCGACAAGAGACCCAGTACTTC. It is translated as CSAMRQETQYF.

The chain carries TRBV7-8 and TRBJ2-7; 7 bases are a match to TRBD2. Germline values: CDR1 SGHVS, CDR2 FQNEAQ. This CDR3 spans 18 amino acids. J was trimmed by 1 base and V by 2 bases; bases with no gene match: 14. CDR3 sequence (DNA): TGTGCCAGCAGCTTACCCGGCCCCGGGAGGCGGGGTTCCTACGAGCAGTACTTC. Residues: CASSLPGPGRRGSYEQYF. The full variable domain, with the rest looked up from reference TRBV7-8 and TRBJ2-7, is GAGVSQSPRYKVAKRGQDVALRCDPISGHVSLFWYQQALGQGPEFLTYFQNEAQLDKSGLPSDRFFAERPEGSVSTLKIQRTQQEDSAVYLCASSLPGPGRRGSYEQYFGPGTRLTVT.

Only a few counts were recorded for this clone. The rearrangement links TRBV9 to TRBJ2-1; 9 bases are shared with TRBD1. CDR3 length equals 16 residues. Germline trimming cut 3 bases from V and 4 bases from J; bases unmatched to any gene: 8. CDR1 SGDLS and CDR2 YYNGEE come from the germline V gene. CDR3 bases: TGTGCCAGCAGCGCAACGGGACAGGGTCCTTACAATGAGCAGTTCTTC. This encodes CASSATGQGPYNEQFF.